This T cell receptor beta chain was recovered during a study of shared clonotypes between healthy human individuals (TCRdb year 2020). Background on the whole study: The cohort included a few men and a couple of women between 18 and 49 years of age. Between about 0.8 and 9 billion PBMCs per donor were obtained by leukapheresis. The study deeply sequenced blood TCR repertoires of roughly five healthy adults to estimate repertoire size and the extent of clonotype sharing between individuals. Libraries were prepared and TCR repertoires were sequenced by different laboratories using diverse techniques, in order to increase sequencing depth and limit assay-specific biases. For each donor, CD4 naive and CD4 memory were each run on three plates, CD8 naive on two plates, and CD8 memory on one plate.

Broad study findings and their caveats: When a few donors were compared, the shared fraction of clonotypes was around 5% for naive CD4, 3.5% for naive CD8, more than 2% for memory CD4, and around 0.4% for memory CD8. Estimated clonotype richness was generally larger for naive than for memory subsets. Based on pairwise subsampling, the degree of clonotype sharing among donors was expected to be affected by sequencing depth. Even with the large sequencing depth, rarefaction of the sorted-subset datasets indicated that sequencing was incomplete. Compared with non-shared clonotypes, clonotypes shared by all four sorted-subset donors had higher generation probabilities. Sampling was restricted to blood, and TCR repertoires in tissues likely differ from the TCR repertoires found in blood. Because the study included only a small number of donors, the genetic and exposure-history diversity represented was limited.

Using the deep immunoSEQ assay, TCR CDR3 regions were amplified from genomic DNA by multiplex PCR. Extracted genomic DNA from each cell subset was spread evenly across all wells of several immunoSEQ 96-well plates, with each plate serving as a replicate. Each replicate PCR for sorted subsets received around 0.2 ug genomic DNA, equal to about 30,000 T cell genomes. Purified libraries were quantified with a Qubit 3.0 fluorometer, sized on a Bioanalyzer 2100, and re-quantified with the KAPA Library Quantification kit. Every immunoSEQ 96-well plate was sequenced on a separate single-read 150-cycle Illumina NextSeq 550 flow cell. The study's processing was this. Because the immunoSEQ output included only junctional sequences and no quality scores, the filtering could not be the same as the filtering used for full-length reads. To assign V/J genes and CDR3, sequences were annotated against IMGT germline references using PyIR, a Python wrapper for IgBLAST v1.9. Reads with weak V/J assignments (E-value above 1e-6), missing CDR3, stop codons, out-of-frame junctions, or ambiguous translated residues were removed. V3J clonotypes were defined by identical inferred V gene, J gene, and CDR3 amino acid sequence. Percentage overlap between repertoires was calculated by dividing the number of shared unique clonotypes by the size of the smaller repertoire. RTK rarefaction, the Chao1 estimator, and Recon v2.1 estimates of unobserved clonotypes were used to assess repertoire richness. OLGA was used to compute generation probabilities for all TCRbeta clonotypes that the gDNA method yielded from a handful of donors. Not all clones reach the TCRdb copy of this immuneACCESS table, which keeps in-frame sequences only. Checked studies attribute under half of the gap to unresolved V genes and leave the rest unexplained. V and J calls and clone size come straight from that table; D and trimming were deduced from the DNA. The sample table lists about 1.4 million clones, roughly 97% of them with a count of one. The leading ten clones occupy roughly 1.2% of the sample.

The donors were healthy, HIV-negative adults with no recently reported acute infections or vaccinations. All donors were Caucasian adults living in Nashville, Tennessee, USA. Magnetic negative selection was used to enrich CD4+ T cells, after which naive cells were positively selected on CD45RA and the negative fraction became the memory subset. Blood was obtained by leukapheresis, after which PBMCs were separated by Ficoll-Histopaque density gradient centrifugation and cryopreserved in liquid nitrogen vapor phase. Analytical flow cytometry was used to check the purity and quantity of each magnetically sorted T cell population. Each sorted fraction had its genomic DNA isolated and then quantified by UV absorbance on a Nanodrop 2000c. V was cut back by 4 bases and J by 3 bases, leaving a gap of 21 bases between them. There are 16 amino acids in the CDR3, from cysteine to phenylalanine inclusive. Solely the CDR3 DNA is kept, with 48 bases framed from the first base. The germline V gene sets CDR1 to SQVTM and CDR2 to ANQGSEA.

In the case of this clone: There is no known antigen for this receptor. Base-call qualities are not available, and no considerably larger clone is one nucleotide away.

The TCR sequence derives from a young man in good health. This chain is built from TRBV29-1 and TRBJ2-5, with TRBD2 as a weak D call on 7 bases. Sequences were obtained from naive CD4+ T cells sorted from blood. The cell subset or site label on this specimen signifies: CD45RA+ positively selected. Here the CDR3 is given as CSVGGPSGKREETQYF. The nucleotides read TGCAGCGTTGGGGGGCCAAGCGGGAAGAGAGAAGAGACCCAGTACTTC. When the CDR3 is completed using the reference TRBV29-1 and TRBJ2-5 genes on either side, the full variable domain is SAVISQKPSRDICQRGTSLTIQCQVDSQVTMMFWYRQQPGQSLTLIATANQGSEATYESGFVIDKFPISRPNLTFSTLTVSNMSPEDSSIYLCSVGGPSGKREETQYFGPGTRLLVL.